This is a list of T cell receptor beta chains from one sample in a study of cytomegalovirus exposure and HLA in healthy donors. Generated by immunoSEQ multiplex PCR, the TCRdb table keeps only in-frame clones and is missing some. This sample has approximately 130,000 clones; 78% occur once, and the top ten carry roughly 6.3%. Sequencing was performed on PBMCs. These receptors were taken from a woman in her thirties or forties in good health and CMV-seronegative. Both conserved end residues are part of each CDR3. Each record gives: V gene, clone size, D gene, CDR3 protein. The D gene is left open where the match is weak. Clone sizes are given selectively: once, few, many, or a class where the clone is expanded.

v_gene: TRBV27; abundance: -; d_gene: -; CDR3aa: CASRGLGETTDTQYF
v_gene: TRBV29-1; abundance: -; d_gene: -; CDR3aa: CSVGRVVDEQYF
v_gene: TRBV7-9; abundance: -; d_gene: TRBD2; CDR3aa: CASRGTSGRANEQFF
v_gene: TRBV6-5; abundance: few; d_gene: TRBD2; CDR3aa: CASSYVVGGSTDTQYF
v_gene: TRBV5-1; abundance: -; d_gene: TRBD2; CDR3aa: CASSLSGTPSSYNEQFF
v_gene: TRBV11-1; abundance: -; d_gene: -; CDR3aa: CASSHGYEQYF
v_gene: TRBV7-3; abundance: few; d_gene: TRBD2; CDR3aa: CASSSGNSGGYNEQFF
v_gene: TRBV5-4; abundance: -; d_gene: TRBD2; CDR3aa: CASSQGLAADTQYF
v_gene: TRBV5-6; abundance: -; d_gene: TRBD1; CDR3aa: CASSQATGATWGAFF
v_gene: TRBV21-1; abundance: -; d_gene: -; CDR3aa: CASSNGLAGARPYCWEQYF
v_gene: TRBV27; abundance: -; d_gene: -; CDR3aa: CASSRGRAYEAFF
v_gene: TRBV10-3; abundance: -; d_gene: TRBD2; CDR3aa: CAISGTGTSGTYEQYF
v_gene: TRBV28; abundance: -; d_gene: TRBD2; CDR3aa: CASKLAGGSSYNEQFF
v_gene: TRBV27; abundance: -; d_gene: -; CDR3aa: CASSPQLGTFLNTGELFF
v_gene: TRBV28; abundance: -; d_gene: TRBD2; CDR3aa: CASLEGRGNTGELFF
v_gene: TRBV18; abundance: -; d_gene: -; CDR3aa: CASSPPAGTDTQYF
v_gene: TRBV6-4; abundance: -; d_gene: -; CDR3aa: CASSDSQGGPYNSPLHF
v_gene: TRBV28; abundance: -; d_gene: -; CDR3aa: CASSLGGGHQGGNSPLHF
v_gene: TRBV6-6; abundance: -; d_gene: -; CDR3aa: CASSPDSSPQHF
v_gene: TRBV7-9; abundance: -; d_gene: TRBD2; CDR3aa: CASSLGGSVVNEQFF
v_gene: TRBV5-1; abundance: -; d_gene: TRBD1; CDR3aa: CASSPGTGTYEQYF
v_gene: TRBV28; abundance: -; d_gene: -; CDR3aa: CASSLSDSSVNEQFF
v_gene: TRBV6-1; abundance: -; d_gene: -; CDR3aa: CASSPGGNSQYF
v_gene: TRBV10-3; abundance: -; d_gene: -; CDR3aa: CAIRGGDGTEAFF
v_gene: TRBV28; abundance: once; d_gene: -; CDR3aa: CASSFKWGRGWALDTGELFF
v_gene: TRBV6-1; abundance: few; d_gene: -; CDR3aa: CACAGQATDTQYF
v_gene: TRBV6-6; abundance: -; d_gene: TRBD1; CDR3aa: CASSETGGQGYEQYF
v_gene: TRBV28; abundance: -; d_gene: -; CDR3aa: CASNQGVPYEQYF
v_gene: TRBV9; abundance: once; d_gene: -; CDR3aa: CASSVAQDTHEKLFF
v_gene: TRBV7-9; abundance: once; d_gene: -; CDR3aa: CASSPSTPLAGYMNTEAFF
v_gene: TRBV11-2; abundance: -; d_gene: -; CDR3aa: CASNLGSLRQIDNEQFF
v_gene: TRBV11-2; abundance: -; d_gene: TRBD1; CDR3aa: CASSSYRGLNYEQYF
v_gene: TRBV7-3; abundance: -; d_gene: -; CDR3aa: CASSFQGSYEQYF
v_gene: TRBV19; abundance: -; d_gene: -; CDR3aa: CASTKGATNVLTF
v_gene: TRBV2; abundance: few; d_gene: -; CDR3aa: CASRGTGLGNTIYF
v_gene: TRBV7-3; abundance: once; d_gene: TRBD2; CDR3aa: CASSLREADTQYF
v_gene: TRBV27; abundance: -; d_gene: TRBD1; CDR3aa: CASSARQGRTDTQYF
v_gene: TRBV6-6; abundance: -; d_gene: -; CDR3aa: CASSYGPDKTETQYF
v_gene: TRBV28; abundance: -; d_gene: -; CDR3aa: CASSSADSNEQFF
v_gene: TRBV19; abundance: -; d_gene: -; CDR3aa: CASSISRNSYEQYF
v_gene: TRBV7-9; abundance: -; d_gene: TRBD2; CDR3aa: CASSLAKGLAGLYNEQFF
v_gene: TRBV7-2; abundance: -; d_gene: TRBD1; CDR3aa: CASSLRQGTEAFF
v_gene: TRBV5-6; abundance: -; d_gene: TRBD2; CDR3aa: CASSSGLAGGGPYEQYF
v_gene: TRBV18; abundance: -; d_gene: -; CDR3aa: CASSPTPRGENEQFF
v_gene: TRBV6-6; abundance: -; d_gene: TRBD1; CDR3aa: CASSPGQGADQPQHF
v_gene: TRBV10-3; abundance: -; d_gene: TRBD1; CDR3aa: CAISDGTGGGAFF
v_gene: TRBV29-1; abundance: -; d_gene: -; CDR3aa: CSVVVSALGVYNEQFF
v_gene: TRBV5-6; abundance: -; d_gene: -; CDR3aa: CASSFRDRTRETQYF
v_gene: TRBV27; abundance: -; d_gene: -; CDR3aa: CASSLSPGEYLYNEQFF
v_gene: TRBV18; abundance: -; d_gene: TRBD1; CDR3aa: CASSPTGQGRYEQYF
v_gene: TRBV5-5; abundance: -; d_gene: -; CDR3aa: CASSFGQLQETQYF